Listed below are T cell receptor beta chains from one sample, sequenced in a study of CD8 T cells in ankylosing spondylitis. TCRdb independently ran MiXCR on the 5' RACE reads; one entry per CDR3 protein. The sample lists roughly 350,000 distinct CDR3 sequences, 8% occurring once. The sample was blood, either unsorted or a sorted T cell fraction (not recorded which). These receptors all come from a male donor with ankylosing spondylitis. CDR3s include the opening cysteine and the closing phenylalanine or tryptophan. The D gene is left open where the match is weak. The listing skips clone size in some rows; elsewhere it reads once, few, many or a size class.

TGTGCCACCAGCGGCGAGGGACAGGAGACGTATACGCAGTATTTT,CATSGEGQETYTQYF,TRBJ2-3,TRBV24-1,few,TRBD1
TGCAGCGTGGCCACGGGGGGGGTTAATTCACCCCTCCACTTT,CSVATGGVNSPLHF,TRBJ1-6,TRBV29-1,few,-
TGTGCCAGCAAAACACCGGGACTAGCGGGAGGGCAAGATACGCAGTATTTT,CASKTPGLAGGQDTQYF,TRBJ2-3,TRBV28,few,TRBD2
TGTGCCAGCAGCCCAATCAGGCATACGCAGTATTTT,CASSPIRHTQYF,TRBJ2-3,TRBV11-2,-,-
TGTGCCAGCAGCTACAGTGGGACTAACTACAATGAGCAGTTCTTC,CASSYSGTNYNEQFF,TRBJ2-1,TRBV6-2/TRBV6-3,few,TRBD2
TGCAGCGTCGAGACAGGGGAATACTACACCTTC,CSVETGEYYTF,TRBJ1-2,TRBV29-1,many,TRBD1
TGTGCCAGGAGCTTGGCTGGGTCCTATCAGCCCCAGCATTTT,CARSLAGSYQPQHF,TRBJ1-5,TRBV5-6,-,-
TGCGCCAGCAGCTTGGTACTAGCGGCAGCTTACAATGAGCAGTTCTTC,CASSLVLAAAYNEQFF,TRBJ2-1,TRBV5-1,few,TRBD2
TGTGCCAGCAGCCCACGGCTAACTGAAGCTTTCTTT,CASSPRLTEAFF,TRBJ1-1,TRBV9,many,-
TGTGCCACCAAGGCCGTTCTGGGGGTTACTGGGGCCAACGTCCTGACTTTC,CATKAVLGVTGANVLTF,TRBJ2-6,TRBV27,-,-